This is a list of T cell receptor beta chains from one sample in a study of blood T cells in healthy people across ages. TCRdb re-derived calls from the 5' RACE reads in MiXCR, one entry per CDR3 protein. The sample lists 1,800,000 or so distinct CDR3 sequences, about 39% occurring once. Material for sequencing was blood. Source of these receptors: a human donor in good health. Both conserved end residues are part of each CDR3. A D gene is named only where the DNA matches it firmly. Rows give clone size only sometimes, using once, few, many, or a class for an expanded clone.

V gene	clone size	J gene	D gene	CDR3 DNA	CDR3 protein
TRBV9	few	TRBJ2-1	TRBD1	TGTGCCAGCAGCGTAGGCACAGGGGGCCCAGATGAGCAGTTCTTC	CASSVGTGGPDEQFF
TRBV14	NA	TRBJ2-1	TRBD1	TGTGCCAGCGGCCAAGCCAGGGGGTACGAGCAGTTCTTC	CASGQARGYEQFF
TRBV5-1	NA	TRBJ2-7	NA	TGCGCCAGCAGCTTCAGGGGTCAGAGGGTTCTTCACGAGCAGTACTTC	CASSFRGQRVLHEQYF
TRBV27	few	TRBJ2-7	TRBD1	TGTGCCAGCAGTACCACGACAGGGTGGTACGAGCAGTACTTC	CASSTTTGWYEQYF
TRBV29-1	many	TRBJ1-4	TRBD1	TGCAGCGTCACAGGGGATATGGGGGAAAAACTGTTTTTT	CSVTGDMGEKLFF
TRBV20-1	few	TRBJ1-2	NA	TGCAGTGCTAGAGGGTCAGGGTGGTATGGCTACACCTTC	CSARGSGWYGYTF
TRBV24-1	few	TRBJ2-1	NA	TGTGCCACCAGTGATTTGAGCAGTGGGGATGAGCAGTTCTTC	CATSDLSSGDEQFF
TRBV3-1	NA	TRBJ1-1	NA	TGTGCCAGCAGCCGGGGGGTTGGCAGCACTGAAGCTTTCTTT	CASSRGVGSTEAFF
TRBV20-1	few	TRBJ2-1	TRBD2	TGCAGTGCTACATCCGGGACTAGCTTTTTGGGTGAGCAGTTCTTC	CSATSGTSFLGEQFF
TRBV21-1	NA	TRBJ2-1	NA	TGTGCCAGCAGCAAAGAGGCCCACAGGGGGCCTTCCTCCTACAATGAGCAGTCCTTC	CASSKEAHRGPSSYNEQSF
TRBV7-2	NA	TRBJ2-7	TRBD1	TGTGCCAGCAGCTCCGACAGGGGGGGCCCCTACGAGCAGTACTTC	CASSSDRGGPYEQYF
TRBV2	few	TRBJ2-1	NA	TGTGCCAGCAACAGGGCTTCCTACAATGAGCAGTTCTTC	CASNRASYNEQFF
TRBV28	NA	TRBJ1-4	NA	TGTGCCAGCAGTTCGGATTCAACTAATGAAAAACTGTTTTTT	CASSSDSTNEKLFF
TRBV4-2	few	TRBJ2-6	NA	TGTGCCAGCAGACAAGATTGCTGTGGCGAGGACCTGACTTTC	CASRQDCCGEDLTF
TRBV27	NA	TRBJ1-5	NA	TGTGCCAGCGGGAAGGTCAATCAGCCCCAGCATTTT	CASGKVNQPQHF
TRBV2	once	TRBJ1-5	NA	TGTGCCAGCAGTCGCCTTAGGGACAGCAATCAGCCCCAGCATTTT	CASSRLRDSNQPQHF
TRBV20-1	NA	TRBJ1-5	TRBD1	TGCAGGGCTCAAGAGATAGGACAGGGGGTAAATCAGCCCCAGCATTTT	CRAQEIGQGVNQPQHF
TRBV7-2	few	TRBJ2-3	TRBD2	TGTGCCAGCAGCCTACTAGCGTTAAAGACGGATACGCAGTATTTT	CASSLLALKTDTQYF
TRBV12-3/TRBV12-4	few	TRBJ2-1	NA	TGTGCCAGCAGTTCAGGGCCCATCTACAATGAGCAGTTCTTC	CASSSGPIYNEQFF
TRBV6-6	NA	TRBJ1-2	NA	TGTGCCAGCAGCAAGCGCCAGGACAACTATGGCTACACCTTC	CASSKRQDNYGYTF
TRBV4-3	NA	TRBJ2-3	TRBD2	TGCGCCAGCAGCGTCCTAGCGGGGGGGCGCACAGATACGCAGTATTTT	CASSVLAGGRTDTQYF
TRBV29-1	NA	TRBJ2-5	NA	TGCAGCGCCTCCGCGTCGGCGGGGATCCAAGAGACCCAGTACTTC	CSASASAGIQETQYF
TRBV20-1	few	TRBJ2-7	TRBD1	TGCAGTGCTAGTGAGGGACAGGGGATCCACGAGCAGTACTTC	CSASEGQGIHEQYF
TRBV7-2	few	TRBJ1-2	NA	TGTGCCAGCAGATTCCAGGACCTCTATGGCTACACCTTC	CASRFQDLYGYTF
TRBV5-1	NA	TRBJ2-3	NA	TGCGCCAGCATCCGCGGTTGGCCTAGCACAGATACGCAGTATTTT	CASIRGWPSTDTQYF
TRBV6-2/TRBV6-3	NA	TRBJ2-7	TRBD1	TGTGCCAGCAGTTACGCCGGGACAGTCTACGAGCAGTACTTC	CASSYAGTVYEQYF
TRBV5-1	few	TRBJ2-7	TRBD2	TGCGCCAGCAGCCTACAAGACCGGGGAGGGGAGCAGTACTTC	CASSLQDRGGEQYF
TRBV7-2	NA	TRBJ2-1	TRBD2	TGTGCCAGCAGCTTAGTAGCGGGGGAAGACAATGAGCAGTTCTTC	CASSLVAGEDNEQFF
TRBV5-1	NA	TRBJ2-6	NA	TGCGCCAGCAGCCCAGGGAGGCCTGGGGCCAACGTCCTGACTTTC	CASSPGRPGANVLTF
TRBV4-3	NA	TRBJ1-6	NA	TGCGCCAGCAGCCAAGGGACTTTATTTTCACCCCTCCACTTT	CASSQGTLFSPLHF
TRBV28	few	TRBJ2-5	NA	TGTGCCAGCAGTAACGGACGAGGAGGAGAGACCCAGTACTTC	CASSNGRGGETQYF
TRBV7-2	NA	TRBJ1-5	NA	TGTGCCAGCAGCATCCCCGGGACACCCAATCAGCCCCAGCATTTT	CASSIPGTPNQPQHF
TRBV10-3	once	TRBJ2-1	TRBD2	TGTGCCATCGGTGGAGACGGGGGGACTAGCGGGGACCAAAGCTCCTACAATGAGCGGTTCTTC	CAIGGDGGTSGDQSSYNERFF
TRBV4-3	NA	TRBJ1-2	NA	TGCGCCAGCAGCCAAGATCGGGAGATCTATGGCTACACCTTC	CASSQDREIYGYTF
TRBV19	few	TRBJ2-7	NA	TGTGCCAGTAGTAGCCGGGGCCGAGACTACGAGCAGTACTTC	CASSSRGRDYEQYF
TRBV18	NA	TRBJ1-1	NA	TGTGCCAGCTCACCAGCTACAGGGTGGAACACTGAAGCTTTCTTT	CASSPATGWNTEAFF
TRBV20-1	NA	TRBJ2-5	TRBD2	TGCAGTGGTAGCCGACTAGCGGGGGGGAAAGAGACCCAGTACTTC	CSGSRLAGGKETQYF